This T cell receptor beta chain comes out of a study of breast tumors, draining lymph nodes, adjacent tissues. Notes on the study in general: Findings are consistent with lymph node origin and intratumoral expansion of most tumor T cells. Luminal-like breast cancer showed significantly greater tumor-nontumor repertoire similarity than basal-like breast cancer did. Tumor repertoires ranked between lymph nodes and nontumor tissue in diversity, with V and J gene preferences. Data only fit, rather than demonstrated, lymph node origin of most tumor T cells.

Trimming cost V 4 bases and J 1 base, with 13 bases left between them. The CDR3 spans 14 residues. Per germline, CDR1 SQVTM and CDR2 ANQGSEA. This clonotype occurred many times. Its antigen remains unidentified. Breast cancer patients provided tissue from their axillary draining lymph nodes. TCRdb reprocessed the multiplex PCR reads via MiXCR and lists one record per CDR3 protein. The profile shows approximately 90,000 distinct CDR3 sequences, around 29% of them singletons. The genes are TRBV29-1 and TRBJ1-1; tentative D call: TRBD1 (5 bases). The clonotype was recovered from a female donor with breast cancer. Some clones in this sample may be carry-over from other donors' samples. The specimen sequenced was axillary lymph node tissue. The CDR3 loop reads CSVAGPTRNTEAFF. The CDR3 DNA reads TGCAGCGTTGCGGGGCCAACCAGGAACACTGAAGCTTTCTTT.